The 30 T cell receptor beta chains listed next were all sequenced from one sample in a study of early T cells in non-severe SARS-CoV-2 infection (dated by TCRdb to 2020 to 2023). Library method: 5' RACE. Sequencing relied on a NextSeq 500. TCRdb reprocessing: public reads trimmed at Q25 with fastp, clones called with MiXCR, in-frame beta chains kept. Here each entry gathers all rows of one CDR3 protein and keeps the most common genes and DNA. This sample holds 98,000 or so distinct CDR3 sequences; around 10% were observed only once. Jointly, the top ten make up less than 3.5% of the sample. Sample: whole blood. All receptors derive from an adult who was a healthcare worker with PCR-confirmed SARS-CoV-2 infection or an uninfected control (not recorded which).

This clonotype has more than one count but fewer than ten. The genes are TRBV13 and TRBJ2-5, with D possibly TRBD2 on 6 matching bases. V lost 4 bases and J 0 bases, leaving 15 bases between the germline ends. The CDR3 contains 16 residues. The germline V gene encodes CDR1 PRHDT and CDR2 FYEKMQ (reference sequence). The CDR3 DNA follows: TGTGCCAGCAGCTCCACCCCCGGGAGTGACCAAGAGACCCAGTACTTC. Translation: CASSSTPGSDQETQYF.

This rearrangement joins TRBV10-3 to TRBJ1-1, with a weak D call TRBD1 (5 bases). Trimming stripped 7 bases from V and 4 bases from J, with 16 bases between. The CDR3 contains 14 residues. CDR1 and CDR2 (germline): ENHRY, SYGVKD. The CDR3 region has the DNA TGTGCCATCATTGGGGACGGACAACTCACTGAAGCTTTCTTT. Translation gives CAIIGDGQLTEAFF.

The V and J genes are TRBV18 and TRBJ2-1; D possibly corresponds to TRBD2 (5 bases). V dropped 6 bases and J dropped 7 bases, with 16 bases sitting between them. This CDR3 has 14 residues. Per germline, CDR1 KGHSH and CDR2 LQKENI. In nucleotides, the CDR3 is TGTGCCAGCTCCCTAAGTATAGGAGGAAATGAGCAGTTCTTC. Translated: CASSLSIGGNEQFF.

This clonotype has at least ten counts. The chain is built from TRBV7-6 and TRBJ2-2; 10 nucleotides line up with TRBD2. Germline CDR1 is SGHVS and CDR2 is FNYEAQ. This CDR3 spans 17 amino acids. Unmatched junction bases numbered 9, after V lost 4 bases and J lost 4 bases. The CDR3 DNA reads TGTGCCAGCAGCTCCATTCCCAGCGGGGGGGCCACCGGGGAGCTGTTTTTT. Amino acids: CASSSIPSGGATGELFF.

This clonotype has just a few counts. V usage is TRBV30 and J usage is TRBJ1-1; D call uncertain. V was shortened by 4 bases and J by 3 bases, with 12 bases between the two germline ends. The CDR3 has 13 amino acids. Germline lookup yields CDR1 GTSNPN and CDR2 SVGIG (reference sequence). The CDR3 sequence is CAWNGMSDTEAFF. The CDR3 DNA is TGTGCCTGGAACGGGATGTCGGACACTGAAGCTTTCTTT.

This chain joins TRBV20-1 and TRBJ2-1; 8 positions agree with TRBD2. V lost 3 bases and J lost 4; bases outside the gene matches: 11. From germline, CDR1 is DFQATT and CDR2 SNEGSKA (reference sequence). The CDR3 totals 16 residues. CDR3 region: CSASGGGGTDYNEQFF. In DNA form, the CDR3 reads TGCAGTGCTAGCGGGGGGGGCGGAACAGATTACAATGAGCAGTTCTTC.

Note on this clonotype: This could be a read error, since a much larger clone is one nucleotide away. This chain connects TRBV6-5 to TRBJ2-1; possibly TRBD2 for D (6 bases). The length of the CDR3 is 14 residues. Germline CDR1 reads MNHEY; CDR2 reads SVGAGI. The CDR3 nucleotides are TGTGCCAGCAGACCCAGCGGGCCCTACGATGAGCAGTTCTTC. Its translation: CASRPSGPYDEQFF.

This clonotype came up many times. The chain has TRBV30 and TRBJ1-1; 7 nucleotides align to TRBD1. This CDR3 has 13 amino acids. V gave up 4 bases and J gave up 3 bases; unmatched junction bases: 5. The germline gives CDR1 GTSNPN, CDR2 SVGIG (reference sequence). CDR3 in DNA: TGTGCCTGGACCTTAGGACAGGACACTGAAGCTTTCTTT. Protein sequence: CAWTLGQDTEAFF.

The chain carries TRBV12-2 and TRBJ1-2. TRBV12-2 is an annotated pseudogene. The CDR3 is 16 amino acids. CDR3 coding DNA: TGTGCAAGTCGCTTAGCGTCAGAAACAGCTAACTATGGCTACACCTTC. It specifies CASRLASETANYGYTF.

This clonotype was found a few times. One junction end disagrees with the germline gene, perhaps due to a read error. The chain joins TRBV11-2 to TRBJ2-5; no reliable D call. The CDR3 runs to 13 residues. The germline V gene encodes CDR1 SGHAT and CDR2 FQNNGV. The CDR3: CASSNSIQQTQYF. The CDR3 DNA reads TGTGCCAGCAGCAACAGTATCCAACAGACCCAGTACTTC.

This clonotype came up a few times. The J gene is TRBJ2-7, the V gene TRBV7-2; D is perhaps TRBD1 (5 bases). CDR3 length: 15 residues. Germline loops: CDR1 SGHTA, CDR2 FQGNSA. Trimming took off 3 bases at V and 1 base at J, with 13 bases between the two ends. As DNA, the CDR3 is TGTGCCAGCAGCTTTCCACAGGCAGGGTCCTACGAGCAGTACTTC. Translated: CASSFPQAGSYEQYF.

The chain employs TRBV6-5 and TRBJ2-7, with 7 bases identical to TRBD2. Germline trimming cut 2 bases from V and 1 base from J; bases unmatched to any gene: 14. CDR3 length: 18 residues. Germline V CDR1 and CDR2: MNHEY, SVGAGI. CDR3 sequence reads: CASSYGTNSQDLSYEQYF. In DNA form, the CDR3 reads TGTGCCAGCAGTTACGGGACTAATTCGCAGGACTTGTCCTACGAGCAGTACTTC.

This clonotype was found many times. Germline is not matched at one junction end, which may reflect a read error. CDR3: CASSLAGEYNEQFF. CDR3 nucleotides: TGTGCTAGCAGCTTAGCAGGAGAGTACAATGAGCAGTTCTTC. This chain links TRBV7-7 with TRBJ2-1; D remains unclear. The germline gives CDR1 SSHAT, CDR2 FNYEAQ (reference sequence). The CDR3 is made up of 14 amino acids.

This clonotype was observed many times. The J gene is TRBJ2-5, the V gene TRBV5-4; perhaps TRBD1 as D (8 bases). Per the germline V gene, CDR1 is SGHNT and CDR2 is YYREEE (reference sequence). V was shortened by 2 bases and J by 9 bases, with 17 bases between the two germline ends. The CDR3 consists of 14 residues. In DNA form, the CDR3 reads TGTGCCAGCAGCTTCCCGACAGGGGAGGGTCCCCAGTACTTC. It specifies CASSFPTGEGPQYF. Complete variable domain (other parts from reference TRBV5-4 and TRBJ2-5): ETGVTQSPTHLIKTRGQQVTLRCSSQSGHNTVSWYQQALGQGPQFIFQYYREEENGRGNFPPRFSGLQFPNYSSELNVNALELDDSALYLCASSFPTGEGPQYFGPGTRLLVL.

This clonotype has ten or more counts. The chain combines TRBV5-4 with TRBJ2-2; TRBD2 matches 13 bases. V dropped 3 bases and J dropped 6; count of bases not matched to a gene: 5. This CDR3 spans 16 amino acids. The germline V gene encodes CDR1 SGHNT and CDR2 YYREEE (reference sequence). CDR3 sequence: CASSSALAGGAGELFF. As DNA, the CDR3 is TGTGCCAGCAGCTCCGCACTAGCGGGGGGGGCCGGGGAGCTGTTTTTT.

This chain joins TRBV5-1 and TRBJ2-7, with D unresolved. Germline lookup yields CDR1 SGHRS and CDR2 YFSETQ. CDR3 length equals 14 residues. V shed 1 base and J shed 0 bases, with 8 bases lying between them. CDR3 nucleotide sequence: TGCGCCAGCAGCTTGTTTACAACCTCCTACGAGCAGTACTTC. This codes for CASSLFTTSYEQYF.

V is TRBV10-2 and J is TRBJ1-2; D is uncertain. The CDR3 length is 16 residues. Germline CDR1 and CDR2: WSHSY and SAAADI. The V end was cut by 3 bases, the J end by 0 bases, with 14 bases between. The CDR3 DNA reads TGCGCCAGCAGTGACCCCGCTGGCGGATCTAACTATGGCTACACCTTC. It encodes CASSDPAGGSNYGYTF.

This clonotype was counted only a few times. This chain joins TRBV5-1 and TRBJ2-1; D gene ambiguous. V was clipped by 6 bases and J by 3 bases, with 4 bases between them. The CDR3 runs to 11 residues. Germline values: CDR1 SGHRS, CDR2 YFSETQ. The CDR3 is CASTNYNEQFF. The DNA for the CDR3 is TGCGCCAGCACAAACTACAATGAGCAGTTCTTC.

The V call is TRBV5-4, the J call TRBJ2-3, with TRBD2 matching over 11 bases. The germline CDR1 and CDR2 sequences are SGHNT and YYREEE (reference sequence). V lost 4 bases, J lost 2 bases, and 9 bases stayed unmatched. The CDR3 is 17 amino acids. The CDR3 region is CASSPSSGRTITDTQYF. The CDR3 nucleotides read TGTGCCAGCAGCCCGTCTAGCGGGAGGACGATCACAGATACGCAGTATTTT.

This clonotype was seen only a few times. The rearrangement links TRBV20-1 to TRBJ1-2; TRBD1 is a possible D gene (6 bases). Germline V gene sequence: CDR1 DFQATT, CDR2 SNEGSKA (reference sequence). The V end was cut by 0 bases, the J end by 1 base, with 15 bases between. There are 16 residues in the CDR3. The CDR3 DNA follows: TGCAGTGCTAGAGATAATCAGGGGCAAATTAACTATGGCTACACCTTC. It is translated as CSARDNQGQINYGYTF.

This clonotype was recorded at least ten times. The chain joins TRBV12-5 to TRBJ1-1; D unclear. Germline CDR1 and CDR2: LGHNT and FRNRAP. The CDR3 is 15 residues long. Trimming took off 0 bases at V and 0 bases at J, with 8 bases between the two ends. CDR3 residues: CASGLVPQVNTEAFF. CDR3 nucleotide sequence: TGTGCTAGTGGTTTGGTCCCCCAGGTGAACACTGAAGCTTTCTTT.

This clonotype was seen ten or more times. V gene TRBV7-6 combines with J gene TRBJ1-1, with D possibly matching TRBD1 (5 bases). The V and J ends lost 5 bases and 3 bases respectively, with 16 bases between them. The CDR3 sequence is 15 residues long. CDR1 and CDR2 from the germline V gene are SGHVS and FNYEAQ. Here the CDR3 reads CASSPSTGADTEAFF. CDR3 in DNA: TGTGCCAGCAGCCCCAGTACCGGGGCCGACACTGAAGCTTTCTTT.

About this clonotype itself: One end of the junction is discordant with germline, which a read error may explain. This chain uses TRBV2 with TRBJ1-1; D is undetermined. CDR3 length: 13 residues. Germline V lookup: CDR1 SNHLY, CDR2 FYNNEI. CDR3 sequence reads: CTSSADVDTEAFF. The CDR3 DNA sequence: TGTACCAGCAGTGCTGATGTGGACACTGAAGCTTTCTTT.

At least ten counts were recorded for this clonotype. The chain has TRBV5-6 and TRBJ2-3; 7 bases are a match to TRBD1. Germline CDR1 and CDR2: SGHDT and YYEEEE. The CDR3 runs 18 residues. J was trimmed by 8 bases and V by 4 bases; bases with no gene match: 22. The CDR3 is CASSLTADRALRGGTQYF. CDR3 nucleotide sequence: TGTGCCAGCAGCCTCACCGCAGACAGGGCCCTCCGGGGTGGTACGCAGTATTTT.

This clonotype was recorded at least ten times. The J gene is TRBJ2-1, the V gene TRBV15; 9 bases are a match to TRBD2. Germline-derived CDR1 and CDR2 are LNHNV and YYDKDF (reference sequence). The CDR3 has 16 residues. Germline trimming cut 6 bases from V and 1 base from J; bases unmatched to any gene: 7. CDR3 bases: TGTGCCACCAGACGCCAGACTAGCGGTTCCTACAATGAGCAGTTCTTC. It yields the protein CATRRQTSGSYNEQFF.

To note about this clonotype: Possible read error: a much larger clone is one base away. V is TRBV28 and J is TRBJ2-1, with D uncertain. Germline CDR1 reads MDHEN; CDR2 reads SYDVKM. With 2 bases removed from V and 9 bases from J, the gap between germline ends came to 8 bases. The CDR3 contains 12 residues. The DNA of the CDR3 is TGTGCCAGCAGTTTAAGAGGTAGTGAGCAGTTCTTC. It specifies CASSLRGSEQFF.

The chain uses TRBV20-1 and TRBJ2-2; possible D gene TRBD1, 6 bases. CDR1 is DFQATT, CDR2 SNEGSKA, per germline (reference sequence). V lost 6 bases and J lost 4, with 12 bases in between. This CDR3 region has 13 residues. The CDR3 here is CSANRESTGELFF. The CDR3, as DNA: TGCAGTGCCAACAGGGAGAGCACCGGGGAGCTGTTTTTT.

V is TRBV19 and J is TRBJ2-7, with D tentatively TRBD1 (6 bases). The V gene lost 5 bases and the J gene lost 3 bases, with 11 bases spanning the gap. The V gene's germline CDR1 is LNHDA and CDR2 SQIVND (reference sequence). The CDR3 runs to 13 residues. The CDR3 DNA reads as TGTGCCAGTAGTTCCACGACAGGCTACGAGCAGTACTTC. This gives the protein CASSSTTGYEQYF.

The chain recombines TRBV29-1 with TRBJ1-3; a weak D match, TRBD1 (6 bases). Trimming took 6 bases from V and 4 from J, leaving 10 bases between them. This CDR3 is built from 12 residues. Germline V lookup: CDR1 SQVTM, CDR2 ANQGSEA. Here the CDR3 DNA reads TGCAGCGTGAAGGACAGCGGAAACACCATATATTTT. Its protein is CSVKDSGNTIYF.

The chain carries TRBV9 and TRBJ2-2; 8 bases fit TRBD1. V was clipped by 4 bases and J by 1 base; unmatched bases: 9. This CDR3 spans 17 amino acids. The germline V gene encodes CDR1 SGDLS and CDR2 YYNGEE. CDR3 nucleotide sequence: TGTGCCAGCAGCCCTATCTTTGGACAGGGGAACACCGGGGAGCTGTTTTTT. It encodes CASSPIFGQGNTGELFF.